The rows below give T cell receptor beta chains drawn from one sample of a study of graft-versus-host responses after intestinal transplantation. The method was immunoSEQ multiplex PCR; TCRdb's version includes in-frame clones alone and lacks a portion of them. Among approximately 76,000 clones listed, 84% were seen once. Their antigens remain unidentified. This sample comprised unstimulated CD4+ T cells sorted from spleen or lymph node cells, obtained before transplant. Receptors originate from a human donor who was the organ donor for an intestinal transplant. Both conserved end residues are part of each CDR3. The D gene is left open where the match is weak. Rows give clone size only sometimes, using once, few, many, or a class for an expanded clone.

CASRRQSQETQYF	TGCGCCAGCAGACGACAGTCTCAAGAGACCCAGTACTTC	-	TRBV4-1	TRBJ2-5	-
CASSQDLGLRGLNYGYTF	TGCGCCAGCAGCCAAGACCTAGGTCTTAGGGGGCTGAACTATGGCTACACCTTC	once	TRBV4-1	TRBJ1-2	TRBD1
CATSTDRGPRVENEQFF	TGTGCCACCAGTACCGACAGGGGGCCGAGAGTGGAAAATGAGCAGTTCTTC	-	TRBV15	TRBJ2-1	TRBD1
CASSESAGNTGELFF	TGTGCCAGCAGTGAATCTGCGGGGAACACCGGGGAGCTGTTTTTT	-	TRBV25-1	TRBJ2-2	-
CASSPPTRGWNEKLFF	TGTGCCAGCAGTCCCCCCACCAGGGGTTGGAATGAAAAACTGTTTTTT	few	TRBV28	TRBJ1-4	-
CAWSPEVANQPQHF	TGTGCCTGGAGTCCAGAAGTTGCCAATCAGCCCCAGCATTTT	-	TRBV30	TRBJ1-5	-
CASSGQEQGRYYGYTF	TGTGCCAGCAGCGGACAAGAACAGGGTCGATACTATGGCTACACCTTC	-	TRBV9	TRBJ1-2	-
CASSVPYSGTANTGELFF	TGTGCCAGCAGTGTCCCTTACTCCGGGACAGCGAACACCGGGGAGCTGTTTTTT	-	TRBV27	TRBJ2-2	TRBD1
CASSGTGGSYNEQFF	TGTGCCAGCAGTGGCACAGGGGGCTCCTACAATGAGCAGTTCTTC	once	TRBV6-4	TRBJ2-1	TRBD1
CASGLVMGGAYNEQFF	TGTGCTAGTGGTTTGGTAATGGGGGGGGCCTACAATGAGCAGTTCTTC	-	TRBV12-5	TRBJ2-1	TRBD2
CASSFPGAGANVLTF	TGTGCCAGCAGCTTTCCAGGGGCTGGGGCCAACGTCCTGACTTTC	-	TRBV5-8	TRBJ2-6	-
CASSLGGAGTGRYGYTF	TGTGCCAGCAGCTTGGGAGGGGCCGGGACAGGGCGTTATGGCTACACCTTC	-	TRBV5-6	TRBJ1-2	TRBD1
CASSLALAGTDTQYF	TGTGCCAGCAGCTTAGCACTAGCGGGCACAGATACGCAGTATTTT	-	TRBV7-9	TRBJ2-3	TRBD2
CASSIKGTGWDEQFF	TGTGCCAGTAGTATAAAGGGGACAGGGTGGGATGAGCAGTTCTTC	-	TRBV19	TRBJ2-1	TRBD1
CASSLDRVNTDTQYF	TGCGCCAGCAGCTTGGACAGGGTAAACACAGATACGCAGTATTTT	-	TRBV5-1	TRBJ2-3	-
CASSSLSGNQPQHF	TGTGCCAGTAGTAGCCTCTCAGGCAATCAGCCCCAGCATTTT	-	TRBV19	TRBJ1-5	-
CASSQVLAAKNIQYF	TGTGCCAGCAGCCAAGTCCTAGCGGCGAAAAACATTCAGTACTTC	-	TRBV4-2	TRBJ2-4	TRBD2
CASSRLTSGTDTQYF	TGTGCCAGCAGCCGCTTGACTAGCGGCACAGATACGCAGTATTTT	-	TRBV7-2	TRBJ2-3	TRBD2
CASSLNFEAFF	TGTGCCAGCAGCTTAAACTTTGAAGCTTTCTTT	-	TRBV7-2	TRBJ1-1	-
CSVAASGGLTDTQYF	TGCAGCGTTGCGGCGAGCGGGGGCCTCACAGATACGCAGTATTTT	-	TRBV29-1	TRBJ2-3	TRBD2
CATRNEQFF	TGTGCCACCCGCAATGAGCAGTTCTTC	-	TRBV2	TRBJ2-1	-
CASSLEGTGVGTEAFF	TGTGCCAGCAGCTTAGAAGGGACAGGTGTCGGCACTGAAGCTTTCTTT	-	TRBV7-2	TRBJ1-1	TRBD1
CASTGLGRNQPQHF	TGTGCCAGCACCGGGTTGGGTAGAAATCAGCCCCAGCATTTT	few	TRBV28	TRBJ1-5	-
CASSQDQGISGNTIYF	TGTGCCAGCAGCCAAGATCAGGGAATTTCTGGAAACACCATATATTTT	-	TRBV4-2	TRBJ1-3	-
CASSPEFIAGVSGELFF	TGCGCCAGCAGCCCCGAGTTCATAGCGGGGGTTAGCGGGGAGCTGTTTTTT	-	TRBV5-1	TRBJ2-2	TRBD2
CASSHGQEGGNTIYF	TGCGCCAGCAGCCACGGACAGGAAGGTGGAAACACCATATATTTT	-	TRBV4-1	TRBJ1-3	TRBD1